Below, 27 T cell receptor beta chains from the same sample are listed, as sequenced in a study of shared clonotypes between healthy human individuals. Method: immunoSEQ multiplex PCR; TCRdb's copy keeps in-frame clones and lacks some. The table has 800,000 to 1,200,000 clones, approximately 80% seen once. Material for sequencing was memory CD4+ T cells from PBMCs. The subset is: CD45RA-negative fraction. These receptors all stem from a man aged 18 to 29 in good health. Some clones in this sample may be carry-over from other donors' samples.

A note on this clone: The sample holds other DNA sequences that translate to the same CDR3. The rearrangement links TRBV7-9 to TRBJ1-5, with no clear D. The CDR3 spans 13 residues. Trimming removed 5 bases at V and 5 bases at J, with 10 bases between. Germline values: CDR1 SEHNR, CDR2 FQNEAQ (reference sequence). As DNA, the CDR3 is TGTGCCAGCAGCCCTCGGCGAGATCAGCCCCAGCATTTT. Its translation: CASSPRRDQPQHF.

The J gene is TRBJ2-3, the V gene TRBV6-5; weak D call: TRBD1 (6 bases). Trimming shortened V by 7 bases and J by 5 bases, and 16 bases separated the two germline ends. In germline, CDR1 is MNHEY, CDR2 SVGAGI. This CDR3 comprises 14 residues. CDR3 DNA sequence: TGTGCCAGCACCCAAACAGGGTGGGGAGATACGCAGTATTTT. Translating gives CASTQTGWGDTQYF.

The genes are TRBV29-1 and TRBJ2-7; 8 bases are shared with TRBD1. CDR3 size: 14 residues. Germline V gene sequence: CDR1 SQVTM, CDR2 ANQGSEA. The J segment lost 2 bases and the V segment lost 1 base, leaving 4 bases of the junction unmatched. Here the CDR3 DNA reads TGCAGCGTTGAAGGGAGGACAGGGACCTACGAGCAGTACTTC. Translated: CSVEGRTGTYEQYF.

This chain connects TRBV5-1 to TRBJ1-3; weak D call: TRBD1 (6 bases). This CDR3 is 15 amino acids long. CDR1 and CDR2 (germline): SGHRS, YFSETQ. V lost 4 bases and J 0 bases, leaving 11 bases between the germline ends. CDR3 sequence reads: CASSVAGDSGNTIYF. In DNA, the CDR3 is TGCGCCAGCAGCGTCGCAGGGGACTCTGGAAACACCATATATTTT.

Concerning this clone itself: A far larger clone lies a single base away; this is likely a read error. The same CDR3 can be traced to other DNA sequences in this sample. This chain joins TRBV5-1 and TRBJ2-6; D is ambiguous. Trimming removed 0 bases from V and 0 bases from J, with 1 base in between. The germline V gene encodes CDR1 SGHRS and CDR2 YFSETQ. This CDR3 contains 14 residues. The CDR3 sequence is CASSLDSGANVLTF. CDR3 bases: TGCGCCAGCAGCTTGGACTCTGGGGCCAACGTCCTGACTTTC. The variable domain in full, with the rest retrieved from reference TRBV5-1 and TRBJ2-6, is KAGVTQTPRYLIKTRGQQVTLSCSPISGHRSVSWYQQTPGQGLQFLFEYFSETQRNKGNFPGRFSGRQFSNSRSEMNVSTLELGDSALYLCASSLDSGANVLTFGAGSRLTVL.

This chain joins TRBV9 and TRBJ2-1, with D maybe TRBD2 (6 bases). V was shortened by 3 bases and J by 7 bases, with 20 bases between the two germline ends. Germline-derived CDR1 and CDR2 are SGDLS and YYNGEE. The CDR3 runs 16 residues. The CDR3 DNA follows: TGTGCCAGCAGCGCCACGGTGCGGGGAACCATGAATGAGCAGTTCTTC. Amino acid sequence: CASSATVRGTMNEQFF.

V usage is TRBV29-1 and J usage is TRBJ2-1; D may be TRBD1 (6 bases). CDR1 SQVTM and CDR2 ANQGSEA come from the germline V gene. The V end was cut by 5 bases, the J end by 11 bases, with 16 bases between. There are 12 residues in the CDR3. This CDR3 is CSVIHKQGQQFF. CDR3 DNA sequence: TGCAGCGTTATACACAAACAGGGTCAGCAGTTCTTC.

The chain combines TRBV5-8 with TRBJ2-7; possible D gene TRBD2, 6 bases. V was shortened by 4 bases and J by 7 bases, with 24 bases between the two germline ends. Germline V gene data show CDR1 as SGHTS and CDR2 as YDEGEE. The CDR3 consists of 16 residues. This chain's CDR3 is CASSPRQAAGGWEQYF. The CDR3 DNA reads TGTGCCAGCAGCCCTAGACAAGCGGCTGGGGGGTGGGAGCAGTACTTC.

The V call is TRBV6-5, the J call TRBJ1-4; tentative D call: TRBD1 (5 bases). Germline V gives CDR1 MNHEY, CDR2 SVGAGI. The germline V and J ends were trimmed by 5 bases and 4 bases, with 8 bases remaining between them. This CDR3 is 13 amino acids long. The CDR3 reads CASSQTVNEKLFF. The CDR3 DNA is TGTGCCAGCAGTCAGACAGTTAATGAAAAACTGTTTTTT.

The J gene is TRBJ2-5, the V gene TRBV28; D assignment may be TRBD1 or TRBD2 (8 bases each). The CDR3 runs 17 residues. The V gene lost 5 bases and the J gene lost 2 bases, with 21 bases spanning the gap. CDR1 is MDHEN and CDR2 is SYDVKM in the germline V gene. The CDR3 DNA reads TGTGCCAGCAGTCCCCCAGGGGGCACTAGCGGACAAGAGACCCAGTACTTC. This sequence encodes CASSPPGGTSGQETQYF.

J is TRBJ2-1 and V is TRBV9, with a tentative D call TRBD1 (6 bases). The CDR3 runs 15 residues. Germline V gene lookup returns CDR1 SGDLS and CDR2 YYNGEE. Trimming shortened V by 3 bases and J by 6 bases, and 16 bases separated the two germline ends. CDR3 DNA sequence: TGTGCCAGCAGCGACACAGGGTTCCCTCCCAATGAGCAGTTCTTC. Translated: CASSDTGFPPNEQFF. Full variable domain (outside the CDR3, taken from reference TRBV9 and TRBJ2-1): DSGVTQTPKHLITATGQRVTLRCSPRSGDLSVYWYQQSLDQGLQFLIQYYNGEERAKGNILERFSAQQFPDLHSELNLSSLELGDSALYFCASSDTGFPPNEQFFGPGTRLTVL.

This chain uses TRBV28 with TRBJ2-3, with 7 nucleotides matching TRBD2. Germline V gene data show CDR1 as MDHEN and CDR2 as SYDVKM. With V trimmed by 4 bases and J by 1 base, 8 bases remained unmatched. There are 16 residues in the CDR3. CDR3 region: CASSSLSAGGTDTQYF. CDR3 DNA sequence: TGTGCCAGCAGTTCTCTGTCGGCGGGAGGCACAGATACGCAGTATTTT.

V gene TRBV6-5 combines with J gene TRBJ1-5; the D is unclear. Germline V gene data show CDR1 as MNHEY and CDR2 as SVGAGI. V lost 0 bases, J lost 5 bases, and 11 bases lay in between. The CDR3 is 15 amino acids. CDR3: CASSYSSSGDQPQHF. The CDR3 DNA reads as TGTGCCAGCAGTTACTCGTCCTCCGGGGATCAGCCCCAGCATTTT.

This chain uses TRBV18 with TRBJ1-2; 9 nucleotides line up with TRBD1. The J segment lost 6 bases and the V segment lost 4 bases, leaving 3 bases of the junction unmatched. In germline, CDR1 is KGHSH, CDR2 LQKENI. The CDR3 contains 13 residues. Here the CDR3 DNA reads TGTGCCAGCTCACTTGGACAGGGGAATGGCTACACCTTC. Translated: CASSLGQGNGYTF.

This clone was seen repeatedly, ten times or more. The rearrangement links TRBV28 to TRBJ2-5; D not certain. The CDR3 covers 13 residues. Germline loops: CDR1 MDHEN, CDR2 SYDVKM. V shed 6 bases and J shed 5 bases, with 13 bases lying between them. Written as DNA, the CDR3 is TGTGCCAGCAGCGAGAAGGCCCGGGAGACCCAGTACTTC. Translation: CASSEKARETQYF.

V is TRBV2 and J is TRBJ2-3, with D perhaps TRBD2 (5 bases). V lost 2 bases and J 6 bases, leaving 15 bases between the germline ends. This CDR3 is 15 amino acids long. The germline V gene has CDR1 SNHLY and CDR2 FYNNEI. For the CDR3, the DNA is TGTGCCAGCAGTGAATCGGGGATGGGTGGGGATACGCAGTATTTT. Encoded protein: CASSESGMGGDTQYF.

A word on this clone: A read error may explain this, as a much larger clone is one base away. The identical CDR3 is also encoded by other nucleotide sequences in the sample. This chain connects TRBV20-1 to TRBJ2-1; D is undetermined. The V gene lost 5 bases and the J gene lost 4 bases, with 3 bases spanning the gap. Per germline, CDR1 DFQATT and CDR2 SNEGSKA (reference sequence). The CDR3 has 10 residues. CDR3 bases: TGCAGTGCTGCATACAATGAGCAGTTCTTC. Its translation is CSAAYNEQFF.

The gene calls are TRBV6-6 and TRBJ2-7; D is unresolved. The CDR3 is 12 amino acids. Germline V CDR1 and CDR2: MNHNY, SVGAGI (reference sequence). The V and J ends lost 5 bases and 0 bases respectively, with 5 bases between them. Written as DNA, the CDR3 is TGTGCCAGCAGTCCGAGCTCCTACGAGCAGTACTTC. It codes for CASSPSSYEQYF.

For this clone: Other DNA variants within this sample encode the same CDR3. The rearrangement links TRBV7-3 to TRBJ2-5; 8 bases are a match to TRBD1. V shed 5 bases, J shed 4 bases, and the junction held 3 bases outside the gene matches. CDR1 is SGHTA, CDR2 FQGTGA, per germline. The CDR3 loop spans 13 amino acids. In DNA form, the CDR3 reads TGTGCCAGCAGCCGCGGACAGGGAGAGACCCAGTACTTC. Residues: CASSRGQGETQYF. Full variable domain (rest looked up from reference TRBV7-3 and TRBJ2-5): GAGVSQTPSNKVTEKGKYVELRCDPISGHTALYWYRQSLGQGPEFLIYFQGTGAADDSGLPNDRFFAVRPEGSVSTLKIQRTERGDSAVYLCASSRGQGETQYFGPGTRLLVL.

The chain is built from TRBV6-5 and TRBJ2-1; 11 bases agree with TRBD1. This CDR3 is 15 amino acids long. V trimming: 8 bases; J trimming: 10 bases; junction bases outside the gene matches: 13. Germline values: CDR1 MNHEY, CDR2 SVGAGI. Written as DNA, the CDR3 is TGTGCCAGCCGGCTTCCTGGACAGGGGGCTTGGGAGCAGTTCTTC. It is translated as CASRLPGQGAWEQFF.

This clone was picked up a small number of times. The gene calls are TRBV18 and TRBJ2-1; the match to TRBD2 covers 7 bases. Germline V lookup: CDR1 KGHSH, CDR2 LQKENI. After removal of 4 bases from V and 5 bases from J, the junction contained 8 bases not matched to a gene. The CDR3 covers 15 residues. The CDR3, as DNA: TGTGCCAGCTCACGTCGGACTAGTGAAGACAATGAGCAGTTCTTC. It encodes CASSRRTSEDNEQFF.

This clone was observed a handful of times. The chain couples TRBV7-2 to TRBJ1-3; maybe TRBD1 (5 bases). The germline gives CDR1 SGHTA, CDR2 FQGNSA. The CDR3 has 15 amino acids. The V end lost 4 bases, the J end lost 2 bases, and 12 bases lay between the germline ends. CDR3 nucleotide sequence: TGTGCCAGCAGCTCTGGGGCAGTTACTGGAAACACCATATATTTT. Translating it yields CASSSGAVTGNTIYF.

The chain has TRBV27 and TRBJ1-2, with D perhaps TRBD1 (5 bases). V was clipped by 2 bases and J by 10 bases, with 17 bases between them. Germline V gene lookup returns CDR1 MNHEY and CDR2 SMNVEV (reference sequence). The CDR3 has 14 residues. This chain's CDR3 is CASSLSWAGTTYTF. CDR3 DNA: TGTGCCAGCAGTTTAAGTTGGGCAGGGACGACCTACACCTTC.

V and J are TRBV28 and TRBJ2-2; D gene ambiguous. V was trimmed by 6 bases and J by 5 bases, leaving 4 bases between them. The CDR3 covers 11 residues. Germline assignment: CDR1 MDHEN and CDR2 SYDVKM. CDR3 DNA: TGTGCCAGCAGGTTAACCGGGGAGCTGTTTTTT. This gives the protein CASRLTGELFF.

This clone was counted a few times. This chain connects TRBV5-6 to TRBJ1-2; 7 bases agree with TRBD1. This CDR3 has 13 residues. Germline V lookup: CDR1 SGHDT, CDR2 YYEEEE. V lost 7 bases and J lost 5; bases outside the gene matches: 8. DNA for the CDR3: TGTGCCAGCCTGCGACAGGGTGTGTATGGCTACACCTTC. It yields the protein CASLRQGVYGYTF. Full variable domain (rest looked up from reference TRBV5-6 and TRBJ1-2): DAGVTQSPTHLIKTRGQQVTLRCSPKSGHDTVSWYQQALGQGPQFIFQYYEEEERQRGNFPDRFSGHQFPNYSSELNVNALLLGDSALYLCASLRQGVYGYTFGSGTRLTVV.

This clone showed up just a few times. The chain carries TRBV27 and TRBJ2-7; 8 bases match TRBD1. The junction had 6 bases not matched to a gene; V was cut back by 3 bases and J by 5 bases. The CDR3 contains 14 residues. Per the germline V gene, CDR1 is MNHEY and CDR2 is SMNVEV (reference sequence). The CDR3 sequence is CASSFRRQGNEQYF. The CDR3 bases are TGTGCCAGCAGTTTCCGCCGACAGGGGAACGAGCAGTACTTC.

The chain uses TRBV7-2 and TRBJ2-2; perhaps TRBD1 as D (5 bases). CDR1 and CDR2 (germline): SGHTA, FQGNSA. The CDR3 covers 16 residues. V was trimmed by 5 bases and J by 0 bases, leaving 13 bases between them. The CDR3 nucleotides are TGTGCCAGCAGCCCACTGGGGCAGACGAACACCGGGGAGCTGTTTTTT. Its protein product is CASSPLGQTNTGELFF.